The 20 T cell receptor beta chains in this list originate from one sample, sequenced in a study of cytomegalovirus exposure and HLA in healthy donors. The PCR employed 60 Vbeta primers together with 13 Jbeta primers. The table came from immunoSEQ multiplex PCR; TCRdb's copy has only in-frame clones and leaves some out. The top ten hold approximately 6.8% of the sample, which has under 200,000 clones, around 78% seen once. Sequencing was carried out using PBMCs. Receptor source: a middle-aged woman in good health and CMV-seropositive.

Ten or more counts support this clone. This chain joins TRBV15 and TRBJ1-3, with D tentatively TRBD1 (5 bases). Germline assignment: CDR1 LNHNV and CDR2 YYDKDF (reference sequence). This CDR3 spans 15 amino acids. Trimming took off 0 bases at V and 2 bases at J, with 8 bases between the two ends. CDR3 loop: CATSRDSRAGNTIYF. In nucleotides, the CDR3 is TGTGCCACCAGCAGAGATTCCAGGGCTGGAAACACCATATATTTT. The full variable domain, completed using reference TRBV15 and TRBJ1-3, is DAMVIQNPRYQVTQFGKPVTLSCSQTLNHNVMYWYQQKSSQAPKLLFHYYDKDFNNEADTPDNFQSRRPNTSFCFLDIRSPGLGDTAMYLCATSRDSRAGNTIYFGEGSWLTVV.

The chain recombines TRBV7-2 with TRBJ2-7; no definite D call. CDR1 is SGHTA and CDR2 is FQGNSA in the germline V gene. The CDR3 has 13 amino acids. V lost 3 bases and J 6 bases, leaving 12 bases between the germline ends. CDR3 amino acids: CASSLSLVPEQYF. The CDR3 DNA reads as TGTGCCAGCAGCTTGAGTCTAGTCCCCGAGCAGTACTTC.

V and J are TRBV10-3 and TRBJ2-5; 10 bases match TRBD2. After removal of 4 bases from V and 5 bases from J, the junction contained 10 bases not matched to a gene. This CDR3 region has 16 residues. Germline loops: CDR1 ENHRY, CDR2 SYGVKD. The CDR3 DNA is TGTGCCATCAGTGGGCTAGCGGGGGCCGGGGAGGAGACCCAGTACTTC. Its protein is CAISGLAGAGEETQYF.

CDR3 region: CAWRLQETQYF. CDR3 nucleotide sequence: TGTGCCTGGAGACTGCAAGAGACCCAGTACTTC. The J gene is TRBJ2-5, the V gene TRBV30; no reliable D call. Trimming stripped 3 bases from V and 2 bases from J, with 4 bases between. CDR3 length: 11 amino acids. Per germline, CDR1 GTSNPN and CDR2 SVGIG (reference sequence).

The table lists this clone with a count of one. This CDR3 is CASSLGDRGHSPLHF. For the CDR3, the DNA is TGTGCCAGCAGCTTAGGGGACAGGGGGCATTCACCCCTCCACTTT. The V call is TRBV7-9, the J call TRBJ1-6, with 12 bases aligning to TRBD1. The germline V gene has CDR1 SEHNR and CDR2 FQNEAQ (reference sequence). Losses at the gene ends were 1 base for V and 8 bases for J; bases not matched to a gene: 0. The CDR3 is 15 amino acids.

The rearrangement uses TRBV19 and TRBJ2-3; TRBD1 is a possible D gene (6 bases). Germline V gene lookup returns CDR1 LNHDA and CDR2 SQIVND (reference sequence). The CDR3 totals 13 residues. V was cut by 10 bases and J by 2 bases, with 13 bases left in between. The CDR3 spells CATQDRNTDTQYF. CDR3 nucleotide sequence: TGTGCCACCCAAGACAGGAACACAGATACGCAGTATTTT.

The rearrangement uses TRBV27 and TRBJ2-7, with D tentatively TRBD2 (5 bases). The V end lost 3 bases, the J end lost 3 bases, and 9 bases lay between the germline ends. CDR1 is MNHEY, CDR2 SMNVEV, per germline (reference sequence). This CDR3 has 13 amino acids. The CDR3 region is CASSFPGSYEQYF. CDR3 bases: TGTGCCAGCAGTTTTCCGGGGAGCTACGAGCAGTACTTC.

The chain is built from TRBV6-1 and TRBJ2-1, with a possible D match to TRBD2 (5 bases). Germline loops: CDR1 MNHNS, CDR2 SASEGT. The CDR3 covers 14 residues. V was cut by 3 bases and J by 9 bases, with 15 bases left in between. In DNA, the CDR3 is TGTGCCAGCAGTGAGGTAGCCGGGGTGGGTGAGCAGTTCTTC. Protein: CASSEVAGVGEQFF.

The chain employs TRBV7-2 and TRBJ2-7; 7 bases are shared with TRBD2. J gave up 0 bases and V 3 bases, and 5 bases lay outside the gene matches. Looked up from germline, CDR1 is SGHTA and CDR2 is FQGNSA. CDR3 length: 15 amino acids. Here the CDR3 reads CASSFYRGDSYEQYF. The CDR3 bases are TGTGCCAGCAGCTTTTATCGGGGGGACTCCTACGAGCAGTACTTC.

This clone was recorded only once. This chain connects TRBV10-1 to TRBJ2-5, with TRBD2 matching 8 bases. V shed 2 bases and J 7 bases; nucleotides not matched to a gene: 3. Germline loops: CDR1 WNHNN, CDR2 SYGVQD (reference sequence). The CDR3 length is 13 residues. The CDR3 sequence is CASSEVAGRTQYF. CDR3 bases: TGCGCCAGCAGTGAGGTAGCGGGGAGGACCCAGTACTTC.

V usage is TRBV6-1 and J usage is TRBJ1-2; D may be TRBD1 (5 bases). CDR3 length: 14 amino acids. V was pared by 5 bases and J by 4 bases, with 14 bases between. From germline, CDR1 is MNHNS and CDR2 SASEGT. CDR3 in amino acids: CASSKDGGVYGYTF. CDR3 DNA: TGTGCCAGCAGTAAGGACGGAGGGGTCTATGGCTACACCTTC.

The chain links TRBV11-3 to TRBJ2-2; 9 bases are shared with TRBD1. CDR3 length: 15 amino acids. Losses at the gene ends were 6 bases for V and 1 base for J; bases not matched to a gene: 3. CDR1 and CDR2 (germline): SGHNT, YENEEA. In DNA form, the CDR3 reads TGTGCCAGCAGTATGGGACAGGGGAACACCGGGGAGCTGTTTTTT. Protein product: CASSMGQGNTGELFF. The entire variable domain, with the rest obtained from reference TRBV11-3 and TRBJ2-2, is as follows: EAGVVQSPRYKIIEKKQPVAFWCNPISGHNTLYWYLQNLGQGPELLIRYENEEAVDDSQLPKDRFSAERLKGVDSTLKIQPAELGDSAVYLCASSMGQGNTGELFFGEGSRLTVL.

The chain combines TRBV2 with TRBJ1-3; D gene unclear. CDR3 length: 15 residues. Germline V gene data show CDR1 as SNHLY and CDR2 as FYNNEI. The V and J ends lost 6 bases and 4 bases respectively, with 16 bases between them. The CDR3 sequence: CASRTGDLTGNTIYF. The DNA of the CDR3 is TGTGCCAGCAGGACCGGGGATCTAACAGGAAACACCATATATTTT.

The chain links TRBV5-4 to TRBJ2-5; tentative D call: TRBD1 (5 bases). The J call may be in error: the DNA end matches TRBJ2-7 better. This CDR3 comprises 15 residues. Germline CDR1 and CDR2: SGHNT and YYREEE (reference sequence). The CDR3 sequence: CASSLGLQQGYEQYF. CDR3 in DNA: TGTGCCAGCAGCTTGGGGCTTCAGCAGGGCTACGAGCAGTACTTC.

The sample holds one count of this clone. V gene TRBV30 combines with J gene TRBJ2-5, with D tentatively TRBD2 (7 bases). V shed 3 bases and J shed 5 bases, with 16 bases lying between them. This CDR3 is 14 amino acids long. Germline loops: CDR1 GTSNPN, CDR2 SVGIG (reference sequence). DNA of the CDR3: TGTGCCTGGAGGGGGCCGGGGGGCGGGGAGACCCAGTACTTC. It encodes CAWRGPGGGETQYF.

This clone was found once. V is TRBV19 and J is TRBJ2-2; D unresolved. The CDR3 extends over 14 amino acids. V dropped 2 bases and J dropped 8 bases, with 12 bases sitting between them. CDR1 and CDR2 (germline): LNHDA, SQIVND (reference sequence). DNA of the CDR3: TGTGCCAGTAGTATATCCCCCGGTTTTGGGGAGCTGTTTTTT. This translates into CASSISPGFGELFF.

V usage is TRBV5-4 and J usage is TRBJ1-3, with TRBD1 as a possible D gene (6 bases). Germline assignment: CDR1 SGHNT and CDR2 YYREEE (reference sequence). The CDR3 length is 18 residues. Trimming removed 3 bases at V and 0 bases at J, with 19 bases between. This CDR3 is CASSWYPINRVSGNTIYF. CDR3 DNA: TGTGCCAGCAGCTGGTATCCTATAAACAGGGTCTCTGGAAACACCATATATTTT.

The gene calls are TRBV19 and TRBJ2-3, with D unresolved. The V end lost 7 bases, the J end lost 1 base, and 9 bases lay between the germline ends. CDR1 is LNHDA, CDR2 SQIVND, per germline (reference sequence). The CDR3 has 13 amino acids. This CDR3 reads CASKVTGTDTQYF. CDR3 in DNA: TGTGCCAGTAAGGTCACAGGCACAGATACGCAGTATTTT.

The sample holds a few counts of this clone. The chain uses TRBV30 and TRBJ2-2; 11 bases map to TRBD2. The CDR3 loop spans 17 amino acids. Germline lookup yields CDR1 GTSNPN and CDR2 SVGIG (reference sequence). V was pared by 1 base and J by 5 bases, with 9 bases of the junction left unmatched. The CDR3 region is CAWSDVSGGVWTGELFF. The CDR3 coding sequence is TGTGCCTGGAGTGATGTTAGCGGGGGGGTTTGGACCGGGGAGCTGTTTTTT.

The chain joins TRBV7-9 to TRBJ2-7; the match to TRBD1 covers 7 bases. Trimming took 7 bases from V and 5 from J; bases not matched to a gene: 8. The CDR3 is 13 residues long. From germline, CDR1 is SEHNR and CDR2 FQNEAQ (reference sequence). The CDR3 DNA reads TGTGCCAGCAAGACAGGGAAAATGGACGAGCAGTACTTC. This translates into CASKTGKMDEQYF.